This is a list of T cell receptor beta chains from one sample in a study of blood T cell repertoires in COVID-19. Produced via immunoSEQ multiplex PCR; TCRdb's table is partial and in-frame only. In the table there are about 78,000 clones, 87% of which are singletons. The sample consisted of peripheral blood. The receptors shown here come from a woman older than 75 with active or convalescent COVID-19. The CDR3 runs from the conserved cysteine through the conserved F or W. A D gene is named only where the DNA matches it firmly. Rows give clone size only sometimes, using once, few, many, or a class for an expanded clone.

d_gene	abundance	j_gene	v_gene	CDR3aa	CDR3nt
TRBD2	once	TRBJ2-7	TRBV5-1	CASSPAGTSGRTYEQYF	TGCGCCAGCAGCCCGGCCGGGACTAGCGGGAGAACCTACGAGCAGTACTTC
.	.	TRBJ1-1	TRBV30	CAQAGTNTEAFF	TGTGCCCAGGCGGGGACGAACACTGAAGCTTTCTTT
TRBD2	.	TRBJ2-1	TRBV3-1/TRBV3-2	CASSPRGTRNYNEQFF	TGTGCCAGCAGCCCAAGAGGGACTAGGAACTACAATGAGCAGTTCTTC
TRBD1	.	TRBJ2-7	TRBV5-1	CASSLEGQTSLDEQYF	TGCGCCAGCAGCTTGGAGGGACAGACCTCGTTGGACGAGCAGTACTTC
.	.	TRBJ2-7	TRBV21-1	CASSKKALWGLAGGRLYEQYF	TGTGCCAGCAGCAAAAAAGCGCTATGGGGACTAGCGGGAGGACGATTGTACGAGCAGTACTTC
.	.	TRBJ1-1	TRBV20-1	CSARDSGEAFF	TGCAGTGCTAGAGACTCAGGTGAAGCTTTCTTT
TRBD1	.	TRBJ1-1	TRBV19	CASTLQGYTEAFF	TGTGCCAGTACCCTACAGGGGTACACTGAAGCTTTCTTT
.	.	TRBJ2-4	TRBV19	CASSIVARGFTKNIQYF	TGTGCCAGTAGTATAGTGGCCAGGGGCTTTACCAAAAACATTCAGTACTTC
TRBD1	.	TRBJ1-1	TRBV5-1	CASSYIWAGGLGTEAFF	TGCGCCAGCAGCTACATCTGGGCAGGGGGCTTAGGCACTGAAGCTTTCTTT
.	once	TRBJ1-2	TRBV28	CASRDRSYGYTF	TGTGCCAGCCGCGACAGGAGCTATGGCTACACCTTC
.	.	TRBJ2-3	TRBV24-1	CATSDWGLTSTDTQYF	TGTGCCACCAGTGATTGGGGGCTCACCAGCACAGATACGCAGTATTTT
.	.	TRBJ1-3	TRBV15	CATSRDLRGTGNTIYF	TGTGCCACCAGCAGAGATCTAAGGGGAACTGGAAACACCATATATTTT
.	once	TRBJ2-2	TRBV29-1	CSVPKAGNTGELFF	TGCAGCGTCCCAAAAGCGGGCAACACCGGGGAGCTGTTTTTT
.	once	TRBJ2-5	TRBV12-5	CASGMGDTQETQYF	TGTGCTAGTGGTATGGGGGACACCCAAGAGACCCAGTACTTC
.	.	TRBJ1-5	TRBV7-8	CASSSSGGLGNQPQHF	TGTGCCAGCAGCTCCTCGGGGGGTTTGGGCAATCAGCCCCAGCATTTT
.	.	TRBJ1-1	TRBV3-1/TRBV3-2	CASSPLLGTEAFF	TGTGCCAGCAGCCCCCTCCTCGGTACTGAAGCTTTCTTT
TRBD1	few	TRBJ1-2	TRBV24-1	CATSDVGQANYGYTF	TGTGCCACCAGTGACGTGGGACAGGCCAACTATGGCTACACCTTC
.	.	TRBJ1-2	TRBV6-7	CASSSSPLYGYTF	TGTGCCAGCAGTTCCTCCCCCCTCTATGGCTACACCTTC